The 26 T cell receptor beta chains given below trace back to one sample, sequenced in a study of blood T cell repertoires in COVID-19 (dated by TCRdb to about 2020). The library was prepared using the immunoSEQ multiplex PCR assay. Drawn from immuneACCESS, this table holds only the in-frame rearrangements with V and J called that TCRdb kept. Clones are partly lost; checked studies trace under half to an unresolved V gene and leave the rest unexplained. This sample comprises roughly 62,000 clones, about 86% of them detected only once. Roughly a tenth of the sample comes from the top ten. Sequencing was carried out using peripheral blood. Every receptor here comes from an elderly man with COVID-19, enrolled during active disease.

As DNA, the CDR3 is TGTGCCACCAGTGACCCCCGACAGGGGCGGTCCTCCTATAATTCACCCCTCCACTTT. Translation: CATSDPRQGRSSYNSPLHF. The chain has TRBV24-1 and TRBJ1-6, with 8 bases aligning to TRBD1. With V trimmed by 4 bases and J by 0 bases, 10 bases remained unmatched. Germline CDR1 KGHDR, CDR2 SFDVKD. This CDR3 contains 19 residues.

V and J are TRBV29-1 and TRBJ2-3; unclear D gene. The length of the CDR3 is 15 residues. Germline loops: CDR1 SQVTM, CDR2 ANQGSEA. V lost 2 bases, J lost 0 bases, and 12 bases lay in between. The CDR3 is CSVERRSFSTDTQYF. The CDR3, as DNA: TGCAGCGTTGAAAGGCGGTCCTTTAGCACAGATACGCAGTATTTT.

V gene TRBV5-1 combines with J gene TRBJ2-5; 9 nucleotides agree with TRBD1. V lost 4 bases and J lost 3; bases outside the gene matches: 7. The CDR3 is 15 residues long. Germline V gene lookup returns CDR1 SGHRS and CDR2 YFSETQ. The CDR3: CASSLKTGGEETQYF. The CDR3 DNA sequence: TGCGCCAGCAGCCTAAAAACAGGGGGCGAAGAGACCCAGTACTTC.

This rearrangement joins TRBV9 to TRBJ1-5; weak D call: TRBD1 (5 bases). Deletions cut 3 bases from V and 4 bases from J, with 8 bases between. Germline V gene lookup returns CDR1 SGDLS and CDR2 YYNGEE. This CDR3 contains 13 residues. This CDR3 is CASSGGVNQPQHF. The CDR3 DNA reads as TGTGCCAGCAGCGGGGGGGTGAATCAGCCCCAGCATTTT.

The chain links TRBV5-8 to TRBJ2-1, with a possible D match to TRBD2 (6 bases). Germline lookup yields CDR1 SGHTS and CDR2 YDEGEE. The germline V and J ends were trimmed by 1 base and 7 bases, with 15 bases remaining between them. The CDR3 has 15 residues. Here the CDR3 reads CASSLPGEGRNEQFF. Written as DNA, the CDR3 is TGTGCCAGCAGCTTGCCGGGAGAAGGGAGGAATGAGCAGTTCTTC.

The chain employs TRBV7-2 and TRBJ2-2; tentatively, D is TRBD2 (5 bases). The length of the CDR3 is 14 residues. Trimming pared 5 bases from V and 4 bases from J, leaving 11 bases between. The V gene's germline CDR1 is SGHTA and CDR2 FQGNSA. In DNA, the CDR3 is TGTGCCAGCAGCCCAGTGCGGGTCACCGGGGAGCTGTTTTTT. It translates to CASSPVRVTGELFF.

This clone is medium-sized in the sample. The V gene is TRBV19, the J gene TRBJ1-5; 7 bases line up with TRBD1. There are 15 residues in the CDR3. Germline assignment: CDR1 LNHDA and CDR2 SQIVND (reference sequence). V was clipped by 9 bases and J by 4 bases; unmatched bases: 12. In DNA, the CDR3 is TGTGCCAGCCGAGGACAGGCCTCGGGAAATCAGCCCCAGCATTTT. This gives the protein CASRGQASGNQPQHF.

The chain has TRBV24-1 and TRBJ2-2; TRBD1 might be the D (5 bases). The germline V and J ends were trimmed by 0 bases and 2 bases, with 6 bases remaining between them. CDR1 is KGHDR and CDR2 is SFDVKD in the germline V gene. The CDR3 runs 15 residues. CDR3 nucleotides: TGTGCCACCAGTGATTTGGACAGAAACACCGGGGAGCTGTTTTTT. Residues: CATSDLDRNTGELFF.

Here the CDR3 reads CASGGVVWANVLTF. CDR3 in DNA: TGTGCCTCTGGGGGGGTAGTGTGGGCCAACGTCCTGACTTTC. V is TRBV30 and J is TRBJ2-6; 7 nucleotides match TRBD2. Germline values: CDR1 GTSNPN, CDR2 SVGIG (reference sequence). CDR3 length: 14 residues. V was pared by 7 bases and J by 5 bases, with 8 bases of the junction left unmatched.

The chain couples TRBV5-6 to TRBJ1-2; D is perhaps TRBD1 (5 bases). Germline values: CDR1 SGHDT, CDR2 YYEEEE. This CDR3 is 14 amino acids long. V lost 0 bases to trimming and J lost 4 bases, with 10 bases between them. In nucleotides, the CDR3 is TGTGCCAGCAGCTTGGCGGGGGAGGGCTATGGCTACACCTTC. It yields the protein CASSLAGEGYGYTF.

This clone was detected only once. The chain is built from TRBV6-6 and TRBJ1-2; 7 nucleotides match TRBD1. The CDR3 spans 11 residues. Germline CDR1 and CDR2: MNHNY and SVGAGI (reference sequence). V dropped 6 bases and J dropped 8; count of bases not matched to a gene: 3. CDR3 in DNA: TGTGCCAGCAGCCGGACAGGAGGCTACACCTTC. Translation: CASSRTGGYTF.

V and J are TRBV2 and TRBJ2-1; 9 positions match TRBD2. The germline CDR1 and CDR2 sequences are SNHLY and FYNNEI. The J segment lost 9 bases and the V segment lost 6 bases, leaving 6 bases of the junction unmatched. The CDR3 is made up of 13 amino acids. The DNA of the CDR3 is TGTGCCAGCAGAGCGGGGGGTGAGGGTGAGCAGTTCTTC. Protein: CASRAGGEGEQFF.

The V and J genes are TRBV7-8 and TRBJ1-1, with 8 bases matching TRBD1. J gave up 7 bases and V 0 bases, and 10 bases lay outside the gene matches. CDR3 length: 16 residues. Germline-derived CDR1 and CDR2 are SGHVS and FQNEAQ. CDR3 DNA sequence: TGTGCCAGCAGCTTAGCGGGGCAGGGGGCTCCCCTTGAAGCTTTCTTT. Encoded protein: CASSLAGQGAPLEAFF. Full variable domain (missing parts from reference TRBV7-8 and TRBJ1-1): GAGVSQSPRYKVAKRGQDVALRCDPISGHVSLFWYQQALGQGPEFLTYFQNEAQLDKSGLPSDRFFAERPEGSVSTLKIQRTQQEDSAVYLCASSLAGQGAPLEAFFGQGTRLTVV.

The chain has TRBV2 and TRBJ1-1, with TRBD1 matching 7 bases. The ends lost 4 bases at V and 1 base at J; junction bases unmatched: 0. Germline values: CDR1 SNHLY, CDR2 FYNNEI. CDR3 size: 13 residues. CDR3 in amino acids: CASSGQGNTEAFF. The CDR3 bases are TGTGCCAGCAGTGGACAGGGGAACACTGAAGCTTTCTTT.

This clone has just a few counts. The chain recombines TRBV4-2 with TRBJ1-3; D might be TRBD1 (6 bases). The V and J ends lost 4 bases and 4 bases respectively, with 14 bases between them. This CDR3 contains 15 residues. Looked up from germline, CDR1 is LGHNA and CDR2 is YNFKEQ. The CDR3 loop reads CASSPLLGAGNTIYF. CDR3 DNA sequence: TGTGCCAGCAGCCCACTCCTGGGGGCGGGAAACACCATATATTTT.

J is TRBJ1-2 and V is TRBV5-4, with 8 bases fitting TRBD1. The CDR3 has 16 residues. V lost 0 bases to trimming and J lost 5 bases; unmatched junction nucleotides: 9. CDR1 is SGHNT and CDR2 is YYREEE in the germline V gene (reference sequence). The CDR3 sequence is CASSLDPRGPTYGYTF. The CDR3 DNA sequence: TGTGCCAGCAGCTTGGACCCCAGGGGGCCCACTTATGGCTACACCTTC.

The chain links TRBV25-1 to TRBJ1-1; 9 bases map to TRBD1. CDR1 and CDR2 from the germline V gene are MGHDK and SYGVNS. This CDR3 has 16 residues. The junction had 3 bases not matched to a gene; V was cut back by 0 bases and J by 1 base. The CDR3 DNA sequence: TGTGCCAGCAGTGAATATCAGACAGGGGGGAACACTGAAGCTTTCTTT. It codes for CASSEYQTGGNTEAFF.

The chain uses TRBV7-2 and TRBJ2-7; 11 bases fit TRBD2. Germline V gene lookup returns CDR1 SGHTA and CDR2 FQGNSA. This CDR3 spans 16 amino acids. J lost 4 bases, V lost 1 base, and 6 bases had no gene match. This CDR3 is CASSLVSGGAQYEQYF. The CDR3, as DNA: TGTGCCAGCAGCTTAGTTAGCGGGGGGGCTCAGTACGAGCAGTACTTC.

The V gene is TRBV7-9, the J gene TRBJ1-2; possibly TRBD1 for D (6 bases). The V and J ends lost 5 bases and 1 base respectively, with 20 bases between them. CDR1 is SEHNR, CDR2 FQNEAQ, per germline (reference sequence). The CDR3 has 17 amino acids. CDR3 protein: CASSGTGTRDFNYGYTF. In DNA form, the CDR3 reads TGTGCCAGCAGCGGAACCGGGACACGGGATTTTAACTATGGCTACACCTTC.

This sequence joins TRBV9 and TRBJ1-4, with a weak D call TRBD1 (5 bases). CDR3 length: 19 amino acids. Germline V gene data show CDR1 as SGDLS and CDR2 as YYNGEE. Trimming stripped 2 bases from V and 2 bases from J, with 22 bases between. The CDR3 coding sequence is TGTGCCAGCAGCGTCCCTGCGGAGGGACTCATAGGCACTAATGAAAAACTGTTTTTT. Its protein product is CASSVPAEGLIGTNEKLFF. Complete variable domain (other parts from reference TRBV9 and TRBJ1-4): DSGVTQTPKHLITATGQRVTLRCSPRSGDLSVYWYQQSLDQGLQFLIQYYNGEERAKGNILERFSAQQFPDLHSELNLSSLELGDSALYFCASSVPAEGLIGTNEKLFFGSGTQLSVL.

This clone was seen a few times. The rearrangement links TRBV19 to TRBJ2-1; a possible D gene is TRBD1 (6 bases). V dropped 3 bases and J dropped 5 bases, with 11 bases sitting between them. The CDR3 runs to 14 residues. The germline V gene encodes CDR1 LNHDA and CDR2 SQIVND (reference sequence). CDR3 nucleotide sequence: TGTGCCAGTAGTATTTATGAGGGGGACAATGAGCAGTTCTTC. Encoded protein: CASSIYEGDNEQFF.

CDR3 sequence: CASSFPRGETQYF. Here the CDR3 DNA reads TGTGCCAGCAGTTTTCCCAGGGGAGAGACCCAGTACTTC. The chain is built from TRBV28 and TRBJ2-5, with D possibly being TRBD1 (6 bases). The CDR3 covers 13 residues. Trimming removed 3 bases from V and 4 bases from J, with 9 bases in between. Germline V CDR1 and CDR2: MDHEN, SYDVKM. The full variable domain, rest sourced from reference TRBV28 and TRBJ2-5, is DVKVTQSSRYLVKRTGEKVFLECVQDMDHENMFWYRQDPGLGLRLIYFSYDVKMKEKGDIPEGYSVSREKKERFSLILESASTNQTSMYLCASSFPRGETQYFGPGTRLLVL.

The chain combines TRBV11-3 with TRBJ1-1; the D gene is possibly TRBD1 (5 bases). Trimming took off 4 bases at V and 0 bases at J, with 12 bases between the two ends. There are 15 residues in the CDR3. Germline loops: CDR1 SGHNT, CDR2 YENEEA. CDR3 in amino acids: CASSSGGGVNTEAFF. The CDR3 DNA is TGTGCCAGCAGCTCAGGCGGGGGGGTGAACACTGAAGCTTTCTTT.

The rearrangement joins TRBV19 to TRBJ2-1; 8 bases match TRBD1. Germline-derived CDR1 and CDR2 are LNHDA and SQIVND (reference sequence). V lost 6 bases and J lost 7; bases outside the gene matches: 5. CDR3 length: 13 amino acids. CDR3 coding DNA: TGTGCCAGTAGCCAAGGACAGGGAAATGAGCAGTTCTTC. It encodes CASSQGQGNEQFF.

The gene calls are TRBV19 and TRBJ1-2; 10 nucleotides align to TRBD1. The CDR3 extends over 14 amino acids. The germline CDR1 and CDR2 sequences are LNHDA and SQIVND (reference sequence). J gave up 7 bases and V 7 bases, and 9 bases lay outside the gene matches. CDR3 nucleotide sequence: TGTGCCAGTAATACGGACAGGGGGTCGTCTGGCTACACCTTC. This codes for CASNTDRGSSGYTF.

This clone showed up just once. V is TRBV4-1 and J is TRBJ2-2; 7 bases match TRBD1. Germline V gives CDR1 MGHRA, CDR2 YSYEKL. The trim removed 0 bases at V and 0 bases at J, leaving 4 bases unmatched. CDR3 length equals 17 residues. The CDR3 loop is CASSQDRDSSNTGELFF. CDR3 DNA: TGCGCCAGCAGCCAAGATAGGGACAGTTCGAACACCGGGGAGCTGTTTTTT.